Listed below are T cell receptor beta chains from one sample, sequenced in a study of T cell repertoires in cytomegalovirus infection. Each CDR3 protein gets one entry after TCRdb re-called the reads with MiXCR. This repertoire shows about half a million distinct CDR3 sequences, roughly a third found once; its top ten account for roughly a sixth. No antigen is known for these receptors. The input for sequencing was cultured PBMCs, taken from culture after CMV antigen stimulation. These receptors were obtained from a human donor in good health (CMV status not recorded). Some clones in this sample may be carry-over from other donors' samples. Each CDR3 is given with its conserved first and last residue. A D gene is named only where the DNA matches it firmly. Where a row states a size, it is once, few, many or the class of an expanded clone; other rows omit it.

NA	TRBD2	TRBJ2-1	TRBV25-1	TGTGCCAGCAGTGGCGTTGAGGGACTAGCGGGAGGGAGCTCCTACAATGAGCAGTTCTTC	CASSGVEGLAGGSSYNEQFF
NA	TRBD1	TRBJ2-5	TRBV7-9	TGTGCCAGCAGCCCGCGGCGACAGGGGGCTAAGGGGGAGACCCAGTACTTC	CASSPRRQGAKGETQYF
few	NA	TRBJ2-1	TRBV30	TGTGCCTGGGACAGGACCAAACGTGAGCAGTTCTTC	CAWDRTKREQFF
few	NA	TRBJ1-1	TRBV6-2/TRBV6-3	TGTGCCAGCAGCCCAAACCATCCGGGCCTGAACACTGAAGCTTTCTTT	CASSPNHPGLNTEAFF
NA	TRBD2	TRBJ2-3	TRBV4-1	TGCGCCAGCAGCCAAGTGTATTCGGTAGCGGGAGAGACGGTTAGCACAGATACGCAGTATTTT	CASSQVYSVAGETVSTDTQYF
many	TRBD1	TRBJ1-1	TRBV7-2	TGTGCCAGCAGCCCGCAGACAGGGACGAACACTGAAGCTTTCTTT	CASSPQTGTNTEAFF
NA	TRBD2	TRBJ2-5	TRBV19	TGTGCCAGTAGTACGACCGCGGGAGGAGAGACCCAGTACTTC	CASSTTAGGETQYF
NA	TRBD1	TRBJ1-6	TRBV12-3/TRBV12-4	TGTGCCAGCAGTCCGGACAGGGGGCGATCACCCCTCCACTTT	CASSPDRGRSPLHF
NA	NA	TRBJ1-1	TRBV7-2	TGTGCCAGCATCTCAAGGGACACTGAAGCTTTCTTT	CASISRDTEAFF
many	NA	TRBJ2-1	TRBV7-6	TGTGCCAGCGGGCGTGGCTCCTACAATGAGCAGTTCTTC	CASGRGSYNEQFF
many	NA	TRBJ2-1	TRBV18	TGTGCCAGCTCACCACGTGACTACAATGAGCAGTTCTTC	CASSPRDYNEQFF
NA	NA	TRBJ2-5	TRBV6-2/TRBV6-3	TGTGCCAGCAGTTACGCGGAGACCCAGTACTTC	CASSYAETQYF
few	NA	TRBJ2-1	TRBV20-1	TGCAGTGCTAGGGTCTCCGGGAAGATTAATGAGCAGTTCTTC	CSARVSGKINEQFF
NA	TRBD1	TRBJ1-1	TRBV28	TGTGCCAGCAGTTTATGGGGGAGGGCAGGGGGAAGGGCAGCGCCTGAAGCTTTCTTT	CASSLWGRAGGRAAPEAFF
NA	TRBD1	TRBJ1-1	TRBV24-1	TGTGCCACCAGAAGGACCGGGACAGGGTCCACTGAAGCTTTCTTT	CATRRTGTGSTEAFF
NA	TRBD1	TRBJ1-1	TRBV7-2	TGTGCCAGCAGCCCCGGACAGGGAATATCGAACACTGAAGCTTTCTTT	CASSPGQGISNTEAFF
few	TRBD1	TRBJ1-5	TRBV4-1	TGCGCCAGCAGCCAAGCCGGGACAGGGAATCAGCCCCAGCATTTT	CASSQAGTGNQPQHF
NA	NA	TRBJ1-2	TRBV12-3/TRBV12-4	TGTGCCAGCAGTTCTGTAAACACGGCTGTCTATGGCTACACCTTC	CASSSVNTAVYGYTF
NA	NA	TRBJ1-5	TRBV20-1	TGCAGTGCTAGAGCCCCGGGTGGCACCCTAAATCAGCCCCAGCATTTT	CSARAPGGTLNQPQHF
NA	TRBD2	TRBJ2-7	TRBV6-2/TRBV6-3	TGTGCCAGCAGAGACCGGGACTACGCCTACGAGCAGTACTTC	CASRDRDYAYEQYF
many	NA	TRBJ2-3	TRBV7-2	TGTGCCAGCAGCCTGACATTTAGCACAGATACGCAGTATTTT	CASSLTFSTDTQYF
many	NA	TRBJ2-1	TRBV12-3/TRBV12-4	TGTGCCAGCAGTTTATTAGCGAATGAGCAGTTCTTC	CASSLLANEQFF
NA	NA	TRBJ2-5	TRBV19	TGTGCCAGTAGTTCCCGGACCAAAGAGACCCAGTACTTC	CASSSRTKETQYF
NA	TRBD2	TRBJ2-1	TRBV20-1	TGCAGTGCTAGAGATAAGGCGGGAGGGGGCGCGCGGGATGAGCAGTTCTTC	CSARDKAGGGARDEQFF
few	NA	TRBJ2-1	TRBV7-3	TGTGCCAGCAGCTTAACGTCCCGGGACTACAATGAGCAGTTCTTC	CASSLTSRDYNEQFF
NA	TRBD1	TRBJ1-5	TRBV6-2/TRBV6-3	TGTGCCAGCAGTCGGACAGGGGTCGAGGCCCAGCATTTT	CASSRTGVEAQHF
NA	NA	TRBJ2-6	TRBV19	TGTGCCAGTAGTCGATATAGGTCAGGAAGCTCTGGGGCCAACGTCCTGACTTTC	CASSRYRSGSSGANVLTF
few	NA	TRBJ2-1	TRBV11-2	TGTGCCAGCAGCTCCACGGAGGGCAGCGAGCAGTTCTTC	CASSSTEGSEQFF
few	NA	TRBJ2-5	TRBV4-1	TGCGCCAGCAGCCAAGTCGACGGACTCATACAAGAGACCCAGTACTTC	CASSQVDGLIQETQYF
few	NA	TRBJ1-2	TRBV7-2	TGTGCCAGCAGCTTAGGTACGGACAGTCCCTACACCTTC	CASSLGTDSPYTF
NA	NA	TRBJ1-6	TRBV7-9	TGTGCCAGCAGCAAGACAGATAGCCTTTACGCCCTCCACTTT	CASSKTDSLYALHF
NA	NA	TRBJ2-5	TRBV20-1	TGCAGTGCTGCCCCCGGGACCATGGGGGCGACCCAGTACTTC	CSAAPGTMGATQYF
few	TRBD1	TRBJ2-3	TRBV12-5	TGTGCTAGTGGTTTGTCGAGACAGGGAGTGAGGGTTAGCACAGATACGCAGTATTTT	CASGLSRQGVRVSTDTQYF
few	TRBD1	TRBJ1-1	TRBV29-1	TGCAGCGTTGAAGTGACAGGGTTAACTGAAGCTTTCTTT	CSVEVTGLTEAFF
few	TRBD1	TRBJ1-5	TRBV6-5	TGTGCCAGCAGTTACTCCGGGACAGGGAGAGGATATCGCAATCAGCCCCAGCATTTT	CASSYSGTGRGYRNQPQHF